This passage covers 28 T cell receptor beta chains from one sample sequenced in a study of T cells in Graves' hyperthyroidism and ophthalmopathy. Researchers took RNA transcripts and amplified the TCR beta CDR3 regions from them. The HTBI primer set served for first-round RT-PCR of the TCR CDR3. MiXCR was run by TCRdb on the multiplex PCR reads, yielding one entry per CDR3 protein. The table records 300,000 to 400,000 distinct CDR3 sequences, approximately 18% of them present only once. The sequencing sample was made of blood. All receptors come from a woman in her forties or fifties with Graves' hyperthyroidism.

The CDR3 here is CSVMDGNTEAFF. In DNA, the CDR3 is TGCAGTGTCATGGACGGTAACACTGAAGCTTTCTTT. V usage is TRBV20-1 and J usage is TRBJ1-1; D not resolved. V was cut by 7 bases and J by 2 bases, with 11 bases left in between. This CDR3 is built from 12 residues. Germline CDR1 is DFQATT and CDR2 is SNEGSKA (reference sequence).

This sequence joins TRBV30 and TRBJ2-6, with D hard to call. CDR3 size: 11 residues. V lost 3 bases, J lost 5 bases, and 2 bases lay in between. Germline CDR1 GTSNPN, CDR2 SVGIG (reference sequence). As DNA, the CDR3 is TGTGCCTGGAGATGGGCCAACGTCCTGACTTTC. Protein sequence: CAWRWANVLTF.

This clonotype has only one observation. The rearrangement links TRBV5-1 to TRBJ1-6; D not certain. V was clipped by 5 bases and J by 14 bases, with 20 bases between them. CDR1 and CDR2 (germline): SGHRS, YFSETQ. The CDR3 runs 14 residues. CDR3 sequence: CASRVAKGNWALHF. DNA of the CDR3: TGCGCCAGCAGGGTGGCGAAGGGCAATTGGGCCCTCCACTTT.

The chain uses TRBV6-4 and TRBJ1-6, with TRBD1 as a possible D gene (5 bases). The V gene lost 7 bases and the J gene lost 5 bases, with 9 bases spanning the gap. The V gene's germline CDR1 is MRHNA and CDR2 SNTAGT. The CDR3 contains 13 residues. The CDR3 sequence is CASKGRDNSPLHF. DNA for the CDR3: TGTGCCAGCAAGGGGCGAGATAATTCACCCCTCCACTTT.

This clonotype was seen many times. The J gene is TRBJ2-2, the V gene TRBV11-2; 11 positions agree with TRBD2. Unmatched junction bases numbered 12, after V lost 0 bases and J lost 3 bases. The V gene's germline CDR1 is SGHAT and CDR2 FQNNGV. The CDR3 runs 20 residues. Written as DNA, the CDR3 is TGTGCCAGCAGCTTAGATCTTTTACTAGCGGGAGAGGATCACACCGGGGAGCTGTTTTTT. It translates to CASSLDLLLAGEDHTGELFF.

The gene calls are TRBV19 and TRBJ1-5; D is ambiguous. Between the trimmed V and J ends, which lost 3 bases and 2 bases, there was a span of 5 bases. Looked up from germline, CDR1 is LNHDA and CDR2 is SQIVND (reference sequence). The CDR3 covers 13 residues. CDR3 region: CASSISGNQPQHF. The CDR3 nucleotides are TGTGCCAGTAGTATTTCCGGCAATCAGCCCCAGCATTTT.

As concerns this clonotype: One end of the junction fails to match germline, which may point to a read error. The V call is TRBV27, the J call TRBJ2-1; D remains ambiguous. The germline V gene has CDR1 MNHEY and CDR2 SMNVEV (reference sequence). The CDR3 loop spans 15 amino acids. The CDR3 nucleotides read TGTGCCAGCAAGGTTAGTGTCGGCTCCAACAATGAGCAGTTCTTC. Its protein product is CASKVSVGSNNEQFF.

This clonotype was seen repeatedly, ten times or more. J is TRBJ1-2 and V is TRBV7-3, with TRBD1 as a possible D gene (5 bases). This CDR3 region has 15 residues. Germline V gene data show CDR1 as SGHTA and CDR2 as FQGTGA. Between the trimmed V and J ends, which lost 5 bases and 6 bases, there was a span of 19 bases. The CDR3 sequence: CASSPGGALEDGYTF. CDR3 DNA sequence: TGTGCCAGCAGCCCCGGCGGGGCGCTAGAGGATGGCTACACCTTC.

The gene calls are TRBV29-1 and TRBJ1-1, with unresolved D. The CDR3 runs 11 residues. Trimming removed 8 bases from V and 4 bases from J, with 11 bases in between. The V gene's germline CDR1 is SQVTM and CDR2 ANQGSEA. The CDR3 nucleotides read TGCAGCACCGAAGGAGGCACTGAAGCTTTCTTT. Translating it yields CSTEGGTEAFF.

This chain joins TRBV5-1 and TRBJ2-5, with 9 bases that match TRBD2. The closer fit of TRBJ2-1 to the DNA end suggests the J call may be wrong. The CDR3 totals 14 residues. Germline V gene data show CDR1 as SGHRS and CDR2 as YFSETQ. For the CDR3, the DNA is TGCGCCAGCAGCTCGGGACTAGCCGGGGAGACCCAGTTCTTC. Its translation is CASSSGLAGETQFF.

This clonotype has only a few counts. The chain joins TRBV28 to TRBJ1-4, with a weak D call TRBD1 (5 bases). This CDR3 comprises 16 residues. The germline V and J ends were trimmed by 5 bases and 5 bases, with 18 bases remaining between them. Germline V gene sequence: CDR1 MDHEN, CDR2 SYDVKM. The CDR3 region is CASSRRLRVSNEKLFF. CDR3 bases: TGTGCCAGCAGTCGGAGGCTCAGGGTTTCAAATGAAAAACTGTTTTTT.

This clonotype has ten or more counts. The V call is TRBV2, the J call TRBJ1-1, with D possibly being TRBD1 (6 bases). This CDR3 region has 15 residues. CDR1 and CDR2 from the germline V gene are SNHLY and FYNNEI. Trimming removed 2 bases at V and 0 bases at J, with 10 bases between. The CDR3 DNA follows: TGTGCCAGCAGTGAATGGGGGGGGCTGAACACTGAAGCTTTCTTT. It is translated as CASSEWGGLNTEAFF.

The chain has TRBV27 and TRBJ2-6; D gene unclear. The CDR3 loop spans 15 amino acids. The germline V and J ends were trimmed by 1 base and 0 bases, with 4 bases remaining between them. Per germline, CDR1 MNHEY and CDR2 SMNVEV (reference sequence). The CDR3 spells CASSLLPSGANVLTF. The CDR3 DNA reads as TGTGCCAGCAGTTTATTGCCCTCTGGGGCCAACGTCCTGACTTTC.

This clonotype was detected many times. V is TRBV2 and J is TRBJ2-5; D not certain. The CDR3 is 14 amino acids. Deletions cut 6 bases from V and 2 bases from J, with 13 bases between. CDR1 and CDR2 (germline): SNHLY, FYNNEI. Here the CDR3 DNA reads TGTGCCAGCAGCGTTGTATTGGGACAAGAGACCCAGTACTTC. Translation gives CASSVVLGQETQYF.

V and J are TRBV5-1 and TRBJ1-6; 7 bases are a match to TRBD1. V shed 4 bases and J 8 bases; nucleotides not matched to a gene: 6. This CDR3 has 14 residues. CDR1 and CDR2 (germline): SGHRS, YFSETQ. The CDR3 loop is CASSVTGEHSPLHF. The CDR3, as DNA: TGCGCCAGCAGCGTCACAGGGGAGCATTCACCCCTCCACTTT.

V and J are TRBV11-2 and TRBJ2-1; weak D call: TRBD2 (5 bases). The CDR3 is 15 residues long. Germline CDR1 reads SGHAT; CDR2 reads FQNNGV. V lost 4 bases and J 0 bases, leaving 10 bases between the germline ends. This CDR3 is CASSSLGSSYNEQFF. In DNA, the CDR3 is TGTGCCAGCAGCTCTCTAGGGAGCTCCTACAATGAGCAGTTCTTC.

In this sample, this clonotype turned up a few times. The chain links TRBV6-1 to TRBJ2-1; 11 nucleotides match TRBD1. Germline V CDR1 and CDR2: MNHNS, SASEGT. The CDR3 is made up of 15 amino acids. V shed 4 bases and J 7 bases; nucleotides not matched to a gene: 6. This chain's CDR3 is CASSAGQGAGNEQFF. The CDR3, as DNA: TGTGCCAGCAGTGCCGGACAGGGGGCAGGGAATGAGCAGTTCTTC.

This clonotype was found a few times. The rearrangement joins TRBV29-1 to TRBJ1-2, with TRBD1 identical over 9 bases. Germline V gene lookup returns CDR1 SQVTM and CDR2 ANQGSEA. This CDR3 contains 12 residues. J was trimmed by 10 bases and V by 4 bases; bases with no gene match: 7. CDR3 sequence reads: CSVVRDRDFYTF. DNA of the CDR3: TGCAGCGTTGTCCGGGACAGGGACTTCTACACCTTC.

This clonotype appeared many times. The chain combines TRBV2 with TRBJ1-5; unclear D gene. Germline CDR1 reads SNHLY; CDR2 reads FYNNEI. V lost 1 base and J lost 2, with 3 bases in between. The CDR3 has 13 residues. This chain's CDR3 is CASSEERNQPQHF. DNA of the CDR3: TGTGCCAGCAGTGAAGAGCGCAATCAGCCCCAGCATTTT.

In this sample, this clonotype turned up once. The rearrangement joins TRBV19 to TRBJ2-5, with a tentative D call TRBD2 (6 bases). This CDR3 is built from 14 residues. V was clipped by 5 bases and J by 2 bases, with 12 bases between them. Germline CDR1 is LNHDA and CDR2 is SQIVND (reference sequence). The CDR3 DNA sequence: TGTGCCAGTAGTTACGGACGGGAGCAAGAGACCCAGTACTTC. It is translated as CASSYGREQETQYF.

The chain uses TRBV19 and TRBJ2-3, with D tentatively TRBD2 (6 bases). Trimming removed 1 base at V and 1 base at J, with 9 bases between. The germline CDR1 and CDR2 sequences are LNHDA and SQIVND (reference sequence). This CDR3 spans 15 amino acids. CDR3 coding DNA: TGTGCCAGTAGTATAGCGGGCGGGGGCACAGATACGCAGTATTTT. Translating it yields CASSIAGGGTDTQYF.

The table lists this clonotype with a few counts. This chain joins TRBV29-1 and TRBJ2-3; no reliable D call. Per the germline V gene, CDR1 is SQVTM and CDR2 is ANQGSEA. V lost 2 bases and J 0 bases, leaving 6 bases between the germline ends. The CDR3 runs to 13 residues. The CDR3 region has the DNA TGCAGCGTTGAATTTCTAAGCACAGATACGCAGTATTTT. Protein sequence: CSVEFLSTDTQYF.

The rearrangement links TRBV7-8 to TRBJ1-2; possibly TRBD1 for D (6 bases). CDR1 is SGHVS and CDR2 is FQNEAQ in the germline V gene. The V end was cut by 5 bases, the J end by 2 bases, with 21 bases between. CDR3 length: 17 amino acids. CDR3 sequence: CASSPRGGQGGNYGYTF. In DNA form, the CDR3 reads TGTGCCAGCAGCCCAAGAGGGGGGCAGGGAGGGAACTATGGCTACACCTTC.

In this sample, this clonotype turned up many times. The V and J genes are TRBV20-1 and TRBJ2-5; TRBD1 is a possible D gene (5 bases). Germline lookup yields CDR1 DFQATT and CDR2 SNEGSKA (reference sequence). Between the trimmed V and J ends, which lost 1 base and 5 bases, there was a span of 17 bases. There are 15 residues in the CDR3. CDR3 bases: TGCAGTGCTAGAGTTACAGGATCAAATTGGGAGACCCAGTACTTC. This codes for CSARVTGSNWETQYF.

This clonotype was seen many times. As DNA, the CDR3 is TGTGCCAGCAGTTTTACAGCGAACTATGGCTACACCTTC. As protein: CASSFTANYGYTF. The chain is built from TRBV28 and TRBJ1-2; D remains ambiguous. Trimming cost V 3 bases and J 2 bases, with 7 bases left between them. The CDR3 has 13 residues. Germline CDR1 is MDHEN and CDR2 is SYDVKM.

For this clonotype: Sequence at one end of the junction differs from germline and may be a read error. The chain recombines TRBV12-3 or TRBV12-4 with TRBJ1-3; D ambiguous. The CDR3 consists of 14 residues. CDR3 sequence (DNA): TGTGCCAGCAGTTTCACCGGATCTGGAAACACCATATGTTTT. This gives the protein CASSFTGSGNTICF.

There are many counts of this clonotype. The rearrangement uses TRBV6-2 or TRBV6-3 and TRBJ2-7; TRBD1 matches at 7 bases. Losses at the gene ends were 2 bases for V and 3 bases for J; bases not matched to a gene: 1. The germline CDR1 and CDR2 sequences are MNHEY and SVGEGT. The CDR3 has 13 amino acids. The CDR3 protein is CASSYGDSYEQYF. CDR3 sequence (DNA): TGTGCCAGCAGTTACGGGGACAGCTACGAGCAGTACTTC.

This clonotype appeared many times. The DNA for the CDR3 is TGTGCCAGCAGCCCCCGGGGGCACTACGAGCAGTACTTC. Amino acids: CASSPRGHYEQYF. The J gene is TRBJ2-7, the V gene TRBV11-1; D assignment may be TRBD1 or TRBD2 (6 bases each). The CDR3 runs 13 residues. Germline-derived CDR1 and CDR2 are SGHAT and FQDESV (reference sequence). V was clipped by 5 bases and J by 3 bases, with 11 bases between them. The entire variable domain, with the rest obtained from reference TRBV11-1 and TRBJ2-7, is as follows: EAEVAQSPRYKITEKSQAVAFWCDPISGHATLYWYRQILGQGPELLVQFQDESVVDDSQLPKDRFSAERLKGVDSTLKIQPAELGDSAMYLCASSPRGHYEQYFGPGTRLTVT.